This entry concerns a single TCR beta chain. Its specificity is unknown. Looked up from germline, CDR1 is MNHNS and CDR2 is SASEGT. V dropped 2 bases and J dropped 0 bases, with 10 bases sitting between them. The CDR3 has 15 residues. These data originate in a study of T cell repertoires in cytomegalovirus infection. At the level of the study: It was recently identified HLA-C-restricted and well-studied HLA-B-restricted CMV epitopes that the study used.

One entry per CDR3 protein, called by TCRdb with MiXCR from the reads. The data show roughly 920,000 distinct CDR3 sequences, approximately 31% seen once. The V gene is TRBV6-1, the J gene TRBJ1-1; D remains ambiguous. The input for sequencing was cultured CD8+ T cells from PBMCs, taken from culture after CMV antigen stimulation. The receptor was derived from a human donor in good health (CMV status not recorded). Some clones in this sample may be carry-over from other donors' samples. In DNA, the CDR3 is TGTGCCAGCAGTGAAAAGGCCAGAATGAACACTGAAGCTTTCTTT. This encodes CASSEKARMNTEAFF.